One and the same sample provided the 24 T cell receptor beta chains below, sequenced in a study of blood T cell repertoires in COVID-19. Assay: immunoSEQ multiplex PCR; the TCRdb copy retains only in-frame clones and omits some. The sample includes fewer than 80,000 clones, around 87% of them seen just once. Sequenced sample: peripheral blood. The receptor source for this set is a man between 65 and 85 years old with acute or convalescent COVID-19.

The chain joins TRBV2 to TRBJ1-1; 7 nucleotides agree with TRBD1. Germline V gene data show CDR1 as SNHLY and CDR2 as FYNNEI. This CDR3 is 13 amino acids long. Losses at the gene ends were 6 bases for V and 4 bases for J; bases not matched to a gene: 5. CDR3 sequence: CASRVRDSTEAFF. The CDR3 nucleotides are TGTGCCAGCAGAGTCCGGGACAGCACTGAAGCTTTCTTT.

The V call is TRBV19, the J call TRBJ2-3; perhaps TRBD1 as D (5 bases). The ends were cut back, 0 bases at V and 1 base at J, with 20 bases in the middle. Germline V gene sequence: CDR1 LNHDA, CDR2 SQIVND (reference sequence). The CDR3 loop spans 19 amino acids. CDR3 sequence reads: CASSIDLLGAIPRTDTQYF. CDR3 bases: TGTGCCAGTAGTATAGATCTGCTAGGGGCGATTCCGCGCACAGATACGCAGTATTTT.

The chain carries TRBV18 and TRBJ2-7; 9 nucleotides agree with TRBD2. This CDR3 contains 16 residues. The germline CDR1 and CDR2 sequences are KGHSH and LQKENI. Losses at the gene ends were 1 base for V and 0 bases for J; bases not matched to a gene: 4. Here the CDR3 DNA reads TGTGCCAGCTCACCACGGTCTAGCGGGAACTCCTACGAGCAGTACTTC. Protein product: CASSPRSSGNSYEQYF.

The V call is TRBV1, the J call TRBJ2-7; the D call in the table, TRBD1, was not verified against the DNA. TRBV1 is an annotated pseudogene. The CDR3 has 18 amino acids. The CDR3 loop reads CTSSQDLRGQGFTYEQYF. CDR3 DNA sequence: TGCACCAGCAGCCAAGACCTACGGGGACAGGGTTTCACCTACGAGCAGTACTTC.

This chain connects TRBV19 to TRBJ1-1; 8 positions match TRBD1. Germline V CDR1 and CDR2: LNHDA, SQIVND (reference sequence). J gave up 9 bases and V 4 bases, and 10 bases lay outside the gene matches. The CDR3 contains 14 residues. This chain's CDR3 is CASSTSGQDSKAFF. As DNA, the CDR3 is TGTGCCAGTAGTACCTCGGGACAGGACAGCAAAGCTTTCTTT. Looking up the rest from reference TRBV19 and TRBJ1-1 gives the full variable domain: DGGITQSPKYLFRKEGQNVTLSCEQNLNHDAMYWYRQDPGQGLRLIYYSQIVNDFQKGDIAEGYSVSREKKESFPLTVTSAQKNPTAFYLCASSTSGQDSKAFFGQGTRLTVV.

The chain recombines TRBV12-3 or TRBV12-4 with TRBJ1-5; maybe TRBD1 (6 bases). The germline V and J ends were trimmed by 4 bases and 7 bases, with 11 bases remaining between them. The CDR3 runs to 13 residues. CDR3 sequence: CASSSGTNQPQHF. In DNA form, the CDR3 reads TGTGCCAGCAGTTCGGGGACAAACCAGCCCCAGCATTTT.

The rearrangement links TRBV9 to TRBJ2-2, with 9 bases identical to TRBD2. V trimming: 0 bases; J trimming: 4 bases; junction bases outside the gene matches: 4. CDR1 and CDR2 (germline): SGDLS, YYNGEE. The length of the CDR3 is 16 residues. The CDR3 region is CASSVVAGVATGELFF. The DNA for the CDR3 is TGTGCCAGCAGCGTAGTAGCGGGAGTAGCCACCGGGGAGCTGTTTTTT.

This rearrangement joins TRBV6-6 to TRBJ2-5, with D possibly matching TRBD1 (6 bases). The CDR3 has 11 amino acids. CDR1 and CDR2 from the germline V gene are MNHNY and SVGAGI (reference sequence). The ends were cut back, 6 bases at V and 5 bases at J, with 7 bases in the middle. CDR3: CASSQGETQYF. DNA of the CDR3: TGTGCCAGCAGCCAGGGGGAGACCCAGTACTTC.

The rearrangement joins TRBV14 to TRBJ1-4; D not resolved. Germline CDR1 and CDR2: SGHDN and FVKESK. This CDR3 contains 14 residues. The V and J ends lost 4 bases and 8 bases respectively, with 14 bases between them. CDR3 sequence reads: CASSPGGRIEKLFF. The CDR3 DNA follows: TGTGCCAGCAGCCCCGGTGGGAGGATAGAAAAACTGTTTTTT. The entire variable domain, with the rest obtained from reference TRBV14 and TRBJ1-4, is as follows: EAGVTQFPSHSVIEKGQTVTLRCDPISGHDNLYWYRRVMGKEIKFLLHFVKESKQDESGMPNNRFLAERTGGTYSTLKVQPAELEDSGVYFCASSPGGRIEKLFFGSGTQLSVL.

The chain uses TRBV19 and TRBJ2-7; 11 nucleotides align to TRBD2. The CDR3 consists of 14 residues. V shed 10 bases and J 5 bases; nucleotides not matched to a gene: 10. Germline lookup yields CDR1 LNHDA and CDR2 SQIVND (reference sequence). The CDR3 region is CATSTSGSYNEQYF. The CDR3 coding sequence is TGTGCCACATCAACTAGCGGGAGCTATAACGAGCAGTACTTC.

This chain uses TRBV18 with TRBJ1-5; no clear D gene. This CDR3 has 13 residues. Trimming removed 6 bases from V and 4 bases from J, with 10 bases in between. Per the germline V gene, CDR1 is KGHSH and CDR2 is LQKENI. CDR3 DNA sequence: TGTGCCAGCTCCTACAGTCGTAATCAGCCCCAGCATTTT. Translating it yields CASSYSRNQPQHF.

The chain uses TRBV5-4 and TRBJ1-2, with 7 positions matching TRBD1. Germline-derived CDR1 and CDR2 are SGHNT and YYREEE (reference sequence). The CDR3 runs 15 residues. Trimming cost V 0 bases and J 8 bases; bases outside gene matches: 10. The CDR3 loop is CASSLADRVLGGYTF. The CDR3 DNA is TGTGCCAGCAGCTTGGCCGACAGGGTCTTAGGCGGCTACACCTTC. Looking up the rest from reference TRBV5-4 and TRBJ1-2 gives the full variable domain: ETGVTQSPTHLIKTRGQQVTLRCSSQSGHNTVSWYQQALGQGPQFIFQYYREEENGRGNFPPRFSGLQFPNYSSELNVNALELDDSALYLCASSLADRVLGGYTFGSGTRLTVV.

This rearrangement joins TRBV7-6 to TRBJ2-1, with TRBD2 identical over 8 bases. The CDR3 is 16 amino acids. Germline CDR1 reads SGHVS; CDR2 reads FNYEAQ. V was clipped by 1 base and J by 0 bases; unmatched bases: 2. The DNA of the CDR3 is TGTGCCAGCAGCTTAGTCGGGACTAGCTCCTACAATGAGCAGTTCTTC. It codes for CASSLVGTSSYNEQFF.

The genes are TRBV9 and TRBJ1-1; possibly TRBD1 for D (6 bases). Germline V lookup: CDR1 SGDLS, CDR2 YYNGEE. The CDR3 has 14 residues. The V gene lost 2 bases and the J gene lost 1 base, with 9 bases spanning the gap. The CDR3 coding sequence is TGTGCCAGCAGCGTCTTAGGGGGGAACACTGAAGCTTTCTTT. Translation: CASSVLGGNTEAFF.

CDR3 in DNA: TGTGCCACGACCCGGGGACAGGGAAATGAAAAACTGTTTTTT. It is translated as CATTRGQGNEKLFF. This chain links TRBV19 with TRBJ1-4; 9 positions agree with TRBD1. CDR3 length equals 14 residues. The V and J ends lost 10 bases and 5 bases, in that order; junction bases with no gene match: 8. Germline CDR1 is LNHDA and CDR2 is SQIVND (reference sequence).

This chain uses TRBV6-5 with TRBJ1-2; tentatively, D is TRBD1 (5 bases). V lost 6 bases and J 5 bases, leaving 19 bases between the germline ends. Germline lookup yields CDR1 MNHEY and CDR2 SVGAGI. The CDR3 sequence is 15 residues long. This CDR3 is CASSHDWGGLYGYTF. CDR3 sequence (DNA): TGTGCCAGCAGCCATGATTGGGGGGGTCTTTATGGCTACACCTTC.

The chain has TRBV4-2 and TRBJ1-1; D remains ambiguous. This CDR3 is built from 16 residues. Germline V gene data show CDR1 as LGHNA and CDR2 as YNFKEQ. V gave up 0 bases and J gave up 5 bases, with 16 bases separating them. CDR3 nucleotides: TGTGCCAGCAGCCAAGAACCGGGAGGTCGATCGACTGAAGCTTTCTTT. This gives the protein CASSQEPGGRSTEAFF.

The chain couples TRBV19 to TRBJ1-1; D possibly corresponds to TRBD1 (6 bases). The CDR3 extends over 14 amino acids. Germline V gene data show CDR1 as LNHDA and CDR2 as SQIVND (reference sequence). Trimming pared 3 bases from V and 1 base from J, leaving 9 bases between. The DNA for the CDR3 is TGTGCCAGTAGTATCTGGACAGCGAACACTGAAGCTTTCTTT. The encoded protein is CASSIWTANTEAFF.

The CDR3 DNA is TGCGCCAGCAGCCCGGGACAGCCCGTGAACACCGGGGAGCTGTTTTTT. It translates to CASSPGQPVNTGELFF. J is TRBJ2-2 and V is TRBV5-1, with 7 bases identical to TRBD1. The CDR3 consists of 16 residues. Germline V gene lookup returns CDR1 SGHRS and CDR2 YFSETQ. The ends lost 4 bases at V and 1 base at J; junction bases unmatched: 7.

The CDR3 nucleotides read TGTGCCAGCACTCTAGGACAGGTCGTCTCTAACTATGGCTACACCTTC. Amino acid sequence: CASTLGQVVSNYGYTF. The chain recombines TRBV6-6 with TRBJ1-2; 7 bases agree with TRBD1. Germline V gene data show CDR1 as MNHNY and CDR2 as SVGAGI (reference sequence). This CDR3 contains 16 residues. V dropped 7 bases and J dropped 0; count of bases not matched to a gene: 11.

This clone was seen a few times. The gene calls are TRBV10-3 and TRBJ2-2; 7 positions agree with TRBD2. V lost 5 bases, J lost 5 bases, and 8 bases stayed unmatched. This CDR3 is built from 15 residues. Per the germline V gene, CDR1 is ENHRY and CDR2 is SYGVKD. The CDR3 reads CAISIGASGTGELFF. CDR3 nucleotides: TGTGCCATCAGTATCGGTGCTAGCGGAACCGGGGAGCTGTTTTTT.

The chain carries TRBV7-9 and TRBJ1-1; possibly TRBD1 for D (5 bases). Between the trimmed V and J ends, which lost 5 bases and 10 bases, there was a span of 23 bases. The germline V gene has CDR1 SEHNR and CDR2 FQNEAQ (reference sequence). The CDR3 runs 15 residues. The CDR3 coding sequence is TGTGCCAGCAGCCGGAGCATCGGGGAGGGGTCAAGAGCTTTCTTT. Translated: CASSRSIGEGSRAFF.

J is TRBJ2-5 and V is TRBV7-9, with TRBD1 identical over 7 bases. V lost 4 bases, J lost 2 bases, and 7 bases stayed unmatched. Germline loops: CDR1 SEHNR, CDR2 FQNEAQ (reference sequence). CDR3 length equals 15 residues. This chain's CDR3 is CASSWFTGEQETQYF. The CDR3 DNA follows: TGTGCCAGCAGCTGGTTCACAGGGGAGCAAGAGACCCAGTACTTC. The complete variable domain, with remaining parts taken from reference TRBV7-9 and TRBJ2-5, reads DTGVSQNPRHKITKRGQNVTFRCDPISEHNRLYWYRQTLGQGPEFLTYFQNEAQLEKSRLLSDRFSAERPKGSFSTLEIQRTEQGDSAMYLCASSWFTGEQETQYFGPGTRLLVL.

This clone was seen a handful of times. The chain couples TRBV5-1 to TRBJ2-1; 9 bases align to TRBD2. The CDR3 covers 14 residues. The V and J ends lost 5 bases and 9 bases, in that order; junction bases with no gene match: 9. Germline V gene lookup returns CDR1 SGHRS and CDR2 YFSETQ. For the CDR3, the DNA is TGCGCCAGCAGTGGGGTAGCGGGGGTTGGTGAGCAGTTCTTC. It specifies CASSGVAGVGEQFF.